This T cell receptor beta chain was captured in a study of T cells in narcolepsy. Study at large: Patients with NT1 or NT2 and healthy control donors were enrolled. Whole-study results and caveats: Some memory CD4+ repertoires had no autoreactive clone sequences. Autoreactive clonotypes reportedly recurred in blood of same and different patients, not controls. Same-patient CSF and blood CD4+ T cell clonotypes included HCRT-specific and TRIB2-specific autoreactive ones.

A word on this clone: Its antigen is unidentified.

The CDR3 contains 14 residues. The germline V gene encodes CDR1 LNHDA and CDR2 SQIVND (reference sequence). With 6 bases removed from V and 1 base from J, the gap between germline ends came to 11 bases. The data were produced by immunoSEQ multiplex PCR, yet TCRdb's version contains in-frame clones alone and is incomplete. The repertoire has 25,000 to 35,000 clones, around 79% of them found once; the top ten carry 6.6%. The V call is TRBV19, the J call TRBJ2-3, with D maybe TRBD2 (6 bases). The receptor was derived from a human donor in good health. Sequences were obtained from memory (CD45RA-) CD4+ T cells from blood. In nucleotides, the CDR3 is TGTGCCAGTAGGGCGGGACTCCGCACAGATACGCAGTATTTT. It yields the protein CASRAGLRTDTQYF.